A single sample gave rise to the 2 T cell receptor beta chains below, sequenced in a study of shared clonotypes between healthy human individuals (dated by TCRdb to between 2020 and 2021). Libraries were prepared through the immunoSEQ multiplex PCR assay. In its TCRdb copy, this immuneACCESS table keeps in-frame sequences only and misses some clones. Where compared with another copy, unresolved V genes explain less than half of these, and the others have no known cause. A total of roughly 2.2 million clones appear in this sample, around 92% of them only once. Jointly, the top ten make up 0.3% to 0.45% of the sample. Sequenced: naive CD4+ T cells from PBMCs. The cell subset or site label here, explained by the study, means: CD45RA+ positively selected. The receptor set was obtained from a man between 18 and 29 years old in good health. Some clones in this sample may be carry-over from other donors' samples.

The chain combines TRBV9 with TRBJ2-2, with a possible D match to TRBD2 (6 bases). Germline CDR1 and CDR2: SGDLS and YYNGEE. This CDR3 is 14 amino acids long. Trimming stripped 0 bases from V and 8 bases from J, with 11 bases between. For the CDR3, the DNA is TGTGCCAGCAGCGTAGCTGGCGGACTAGGGGAGCTGTTTTTT. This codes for CASSVAGGLGELFF. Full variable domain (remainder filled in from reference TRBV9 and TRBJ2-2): DSGVTQTPKHLITATGQRVTLRCSPRSGDLSVYWYQQSLDQGLQFLIQYYNGEERAKGNILERFSAQQFPDLHSELNLSSLELGDSALYFCASSVAGGLGELFFGEGSRLTVL.

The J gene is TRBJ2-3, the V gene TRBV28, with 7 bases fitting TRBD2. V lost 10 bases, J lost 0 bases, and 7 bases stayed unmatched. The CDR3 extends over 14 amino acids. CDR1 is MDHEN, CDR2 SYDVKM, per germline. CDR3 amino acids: CATLPGGSTDTQYF. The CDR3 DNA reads TGTGCCACACTCCCGGGAGGTAGCACAGATACGCAGTATTTT.